This entry lists 30 T cell receptor beta chains sequenced from one sample in a study of T cell repertoires in cytomegalovirus infection. TCRdb ran MiXCR on the reads and lists one entry per CDR3 protein. The profile shows 150,000 to 180,000 distinct CDR3 sequences, 23% of them singletons. The sequenced sample was PBMCs. Every receptor here comes from a human donor in good health (CMV status not recorded). Some clones in this sample may be carry-over from other donors' samples.

The chain is built from TRBV7-4 and TRBJ1-5; D is uncertain. The CDR3 is made up of 12 amino acids. Germline V gene lookup returns CDR1 SGHVT and CDR2 SQSDAQ. Trimming left V 2 bases short and J 15 bases short, with 14 bases between. The CDR3 sequence is CASSLSGSSLHF. The CDR3 DNA follows: TGTGCCAGCAGCTTAAGTGGCAGTTCCTTGCATTTT.

V gene TRBV30 combines with J gene TRBJ2-5; 8 bases align to TRBD2. The germline CDR1 and CDR2 sequences are GTSNPN and SVGIG (reference sequence). This CDR3 is built from 15 residues. With 0 bases clipped from V and 4 bases from J, the junction kept 7 bases outside the gene matches. The CDR3 sequence is CAWSVGTAGVETQYF. The CDR3 DNA reads TGTGCCTGGAGTGTAGGTACAGCGGGAGTAGAGACCCAGTACTTC.

The chain has TRBV20-1 and TRBJ2-1; D gene ambiguous. The CDR3 spans 15 residues. Trimming took 8 bases from V and 8 from J, leaving 25 bases between them. Per the germline V gene, CDR1 is DFQATT and CDR2 is SNEGSKA (reference sequence). CDR3 protein: CSRVGLIPLCDEQFF. The CDR3, as DNA: TGCAGTAGGGTGGGGTTGATACCCCTTTGCGATGAGCAGTTCTTC.

The chain is built from TRBV12-3 or TRBV12-4 and TRBJ1-3; possibly TRBD1 for D (6 bases). The CDR3 covers 15 residues. Trimming removed 2 bases at V and 4 bases at J, with 12 bases between. In DNA, the CDR3 is TGTGCCAGCAGTTTAAGGCAGGGGCTCGGAAACACCATATATTTT. Translated, it gives CASSLRQGLGNTIYF.

The CDR3 reads CASSRPGTGTEGQYF. CDR3 sequence (DNA): TGTGCCAGCAGCCGTCCCGGGACAGGAACGGAAGGGCAGTACTTC. The J gene is TRBJ2-7, the V gene TRBV7-2; TRBD1 agrees at 8 bases. The CDR3 is 15 residues long. With V trimmed by 5 bases and J by 9 bases, 15 bases remained unmatched. Germline-derived CDR1 and CDR2 are SGHTA and FQGNSA.

This clonotype was counted ten times or more. The chain links TRBV7-2 to TRBJ2-7; 9 bases are a match to TRBD1. Per germline, CDR1 SGHTA and CDR2 FQGNSA. V was clipped by 8 bases and J by 2 bases; unmatched bases: 4. There are 13 residues in the CDR3. CDR3 sequence: CASGRDRAYEQYF. CDR3 in DNA: TGTGCCAGCGGGCGGGACAGGGCCTACGAGCAGTACTTC.

This clonotype has only a few counts. The chain combines TRBV28 with TRBJ2-7, with 8 bases aligning to TRBD2. Germline-derived CDR1 and CDR2 are MDHEN and SYDVKM. V shed 4 bases, J shed 3 bases, and the junction held 11 bases outside the gene matches. The CDR3 consists of 16 residues. DNA of the CDR3: TGTGCCAGCAGTTATTCCGGGACTAGAAAAGGCTACGAGCAGTACTTC. This encodes CASSYSGTRKGYEQYF.

Turning to this clonotype: Given a much more abundant clone one base away, this may be a read error. The chain employs TRBV6-1 and TRBJ2-7; 11 bases fit TRBD2. The germline gives CDR1 MNHNS, CDR2 SASEGT. This CDR3 spans 13 amino acids. The CDR3 DNA is TGTACCAGCAGTTTGACTAGCGGGGACGAGCAGTACTTC. It specifies CTSSLTSGDEQYF.

The table lists this clonotype with a few counts. The chain links TRBV28 to TRBJ2-7, with D possibly TRBD1 on 5 matching bases. CDR3 length: 14 amino acids. In germline, CDR1 is MDHEN, CDR2 SYDVKM. Trimming took 5 bases from V and 0 from J, leaving 11 bases between them. The CDR3 nucleotides are TGTGCCAGCAGTCCGCGGACACCCTCCTACGAGCAGTACTTC. Translating it yields CASSPRTPSYEQYF.

The chain links TRBV5-1 to TRBJ2-7; maybe TRBD2 (5 bases). The CDR3 is 12 amino acids. Germline-derived CDR1 and CDR2 are SGHRS and YFSETQ. Trimming cost V 5 bases and J 7 bases, with 13 bases left between them. The CDR3 region has the DNA TGCGCCAGCAGTTTTACATCGGGAGAGCAGTACTTC. Translated: CASSFTSGEQYF.

The chain combines TRBV30 with TRBJ1-3; a weak D match, TRBD1 (6 bases). Germline V gene data show CDR1 as GTSNPN and CDR2 as SVGIG (reference sequence). The CDR3 has 12 residues. The ends were cut back, 5 bases at V and 6 bases at J, with 11 bases in the middle. This CDR3 reads CAWEGHLNTIYF. CDR3 coding DNA: TGTGCCTGGGAGGGACATCTAAACACCATATATTTT.

The table lists this clonotype with many counts. The rearrangement uses TRBV7-8 and TRBJ2-7; D possibly corresponds to TRBD1 (5 bases). Germline V gene sequence: CDR1 SGHVS, CDR2 FQNEAQ. This CDR3 spans 15 amino acids. V lost 5 bases and J lost 3, with 17 bases in between. The CDR3 sequence is CASSPLGHQDYEQYF. The CDR3 DNA reads TGTGCCAGCAGCCCCCTAGGACACCAGGACTACGAGCAGTACTTC. Drawing the rest from reference TRBV7-8 and TRBJ2-7, the complete variable domain is GAGVSQSPRYKVAKRGQDVALRCDPISGHVSLFWYQQALGQGPEFLTYFQNEAQLDKSGLPSDRFFAERPEGSVSTLKIQRTQQEDSAVYLCASSPLGHQDYEQYFGPGTRLTVT.

This sequence joins TRBV6-1 and TRBJ1-1, with D perhaps TRBD1 (6 bases). Germline V lookup: CDR1 MNHNS, CDR2 SASEGT. Trimming removed 3 bases from V and 4 bases from J, with 15 bases in between. The CDR3 is 15 residues long. Here the CDR3 reads CASSDRGRRGTEAFF. CDR3 coding DNA: TGTGCCAGCAGTGACAGGGGAAGGAGGGGCACTGAAGCTTTCTTT.

This rearrangement joins TRBV29-1 to TRBJ2-7, with 11 bases matching TRBD1. The CDR3 sequence is 13 residues long. Germline CDR1 and CDR2: SQVTM and ANQGSEA. J was trimmed by 5 bases and V by 7 bases; bases with no gene match: 7. The chain's CDR3 is CSARDRGRNEQYF. DNA of the CDR3: TGCAGCGCCCGGGACAGGGGGAGGAACGAGCAGTACTTC.

This clonotype was detected ten times or more. The chain uses TRBV7-8 and TRBJ2-3, with 8 bases fitting TRBD1. The CDR3 covers 15 residues. Germline V gives CDR1 SGHVS, CDR2 FQNEAQ. V lost 3 bases, J lost 3 bases, and 5 bases stayed unmatched. CDR3 in amino acids: CASSLKQGATDTQYF. The DNA of the CDR3 is TGTGCCAGCAGCTTGAAGCAGGGGGCTACAGATACGCAGTATTTT.

The chain employs TRBV6-2 or TRBV6-3 and TRBJ2-2; tentative D call: TRBD2 (5 bases). V was trimmed by 7 bases and J by 6 bases, leaving 9 bases between them. The germline V gene encodes CDR1 MNHEY and CDR2 SVGEGT. This CDR3 has 12 amino acids. The CDR3 loop reads CASTQAAGELFF. CDR3 DNA sequence: TGTGCCAGCACCCAAGCGGCCGGGGAGCTGTTTTTT.

A few counts support this clonotype. The chain combines TRBV25-1 with TRBJ1-1; unclear D gene. The germline gives CDR1 MGHDK, CDR2 SYGVNS. The CDR3 is made up of 13 amino acids. With 5 bases removed from V and 8 bases from J, the gap between germline ends came to 15 bases. The CDR3 DNA follows: TGTGCCAGCAGTAAGGAGGTTTCGGAGGAAGCTTTCTTT. It is translated as CASSKEVSEEAFF.

This clonotype occurred many times. V gene TRBV28 combines with J gene TRBJ2-4; TRBD1 aligns across 9 bases. The CDR3 contains 16 residues. V shed 3 bases, J shed 7 bases, and the junction held 10 bases outside the gene matches. Per germline, CDR1 MDHEN and CDR2 SYDVKM. CDR3 nucleotide sequence: TGTGCCAGCAGTTTGGTCCTTTGGACAGGGGATAACATTCAGTACTTC. It codes for CASSLVLWTGDNIQYF.

This clonotype came up many times. The V and J genes are TRBV7-2 and TRBJ1-2, with D maybe TRBD1 (6 bases). This CDR3 is 13 amino acids long. Trimming stripped 5 bases from V and 5 bases from J, with 12 bases between. The germline CDR1 and CDR2 sequences are SGHTA and FQGNSA. As DNA, the CDR3 is TGTGCCAGCAGCCCCAGTAGGGGGTATGGCTACACCTTC. Its protein product is CASSPSRGYGYTF.

This clonotype was picked up many times. The chain links TRBV7-3 to TRBJ2-4, with a tentative D call TRBD1 (6 bases). The CDR3 sequence is 14 residues long. CDR1 and CDR2 from the germline V gene are SGHTA and FQGTGA. The V and J ends lost 3 bases and 6 bases respectively, with 12 bases between them. Written as DNA, the CDR3 is TGTGCCAGCAGCTTGAACAGGGTTAGAAACATTCAGTACTTC. Translation gives CASSLNRVRNIQYF.

This clonotype was recorded many times. This chain links TRBV7-8 with TRBJ2-7, with a weak D call TRBD2 (5 bases). Germline V gives CDR1 SGHVS, CDR2 FQNEAQ. V was clipped by 1 base and J by 3 bases, with 13 bases between them. The CDR3 totals 15 residues. CDR3 sequence: CASSLVAGKFYEQYF. As DNA, the CDR3 is TGTGCCAGCAGCTTAGTGGCCGGGAAGTTCTACGAGCAGTACTTC.

V gene TRBV28 combines with J gene TRBJ1-2; 8 nucleotides line up with TRBD1. The V and J ends lost 5 bases and 8 bases, in that order; junction bases with no gene match: 4. The CDR3 loop spans 12 amino acids. Germline CDR1 reads MDHEN; CDR2 reads SYDVKM. The CDR3 here is CASSIGQGGYTF. CDR3 DNA sequence: TGTGCCAGCAGTATCGGACAGGGCGGCTACACCTTC.

This sequence joins TRBV20-1 and TRBJ2-1; 7 bases agree with TRBD1. There are 18 residues in the CDR3. Trimming cost V 0 bases and J 0 bases; bases outside gene matches: 11. Germline V gives CDR1 DFQATT, CDR2 SNEGSKA (reference sequence). CDR3 residues: CSARDSRGKFSSYNEQFF. The CDR3 nucleotides are TGCAGTGCTAGAGATTCCAGGGGGAAGTTTAGCTCCTACAATGAGCAGTTCTTC.

V and J are TRBV2 and TRBJ2-7, with no clear D. The V end was cut by 3 bases, the J end by 7 bases, with 19 bases between. This CDR3 is built from 15 residues. CDR1 and CDR2 (germline): SNHLY, FYNNEI. In nucleotides, the CDR3 is TGTGCCAGCAGTGATAGTAGGACGACACTACGAGAGCAGTACTTC. It specifies CASSDSRTTLREQYF.

This clonotype was counted many times. This chain links TRBV29-1 with TRBJ2-1; unclear D gene. V dropped 3 bases and J dropped 3 bases, with 15 bases sitting between them. Germline loops: CDR1 SQVTM, CDR2 ANQGSEA. This CDR3 spans 15 amino acids. The CDR3 coding sequence is TGCAGCGTTGATAACCTAGGCCGTAACTACAATGAGCAGTTCTTC. Protein product: CSVDNLGRNYNEQFF.

In this sample, this clonotype turned up many times. J is TRBJ1-1 and V is TRBV28, with 8 bases matching TRBD1. CDR1 is MDHEN, CDR2 SYDVKM, per germline. This CDR3 has 13 residues. Unmatched junction bases numbered 7, after V lost 5 bases and J lost 8 bases. The CDR3, as DNA: TGTGCCAGCAGTGCACGGACAGGGAAGGAAGCTTTCTTT. It is translated as CASSARTGKEAFF.

This clonotype was observed a few times. The J gene is TRBJ2-1, the V gene TRBV28; 7 nucleotides agree with TRBD2. This CDR3 spans 15 amino acids. CDR1 is MDHEN, CDR2 SYDVKM, per germline. The trim removed 4 bases at V and 5 bases at J, leaving 8 bases unmatched. The CDR3 DNA reads as TGTGCCAGCAGTTCGCCCGGGACTAAAAACAATGAGCAGTTCTTC. Translating it yields CASSSPGTKNNEQFF.

CDR3 DNA sequence: TGTGCCAGCAGCTTGAGGTTTAGCGGCGAGCAGTACTTC. Translating it yields CASSLRFSGEQYF. V and J are TRBV5-4 and TRBJ2-7; maybe TRBD2 (6 bases). The CDR3 runs to 13 residues. V was clipped by 1 base and J by 6 bases, with 11 bases between them. Germline V gives CDR1 SGHNT, CDR2 YYREEE (reference sequence).

The rearrangement uses TRBV6-8 and TRBJ2-2, with D possibly being TRBD2 (6 bases). Germline assignment: CDR1 MNHGY and CDR2 SAAAGT. CDR3 length: 19 amino acids. The V and J ends lost 0 bases and 5 bases respectively, with 22 bases between them. The CDR3 nucleotides read TGTGCCAGCAGTTACTCGAAAGGCGGGGCATACCCTGGGACCGGGGAGCTGTTTTTT. Translated, it gives CASSYSKGGAYPGTGELFF.

This clonotype was recorded at least ten times. This CDR3 is CASSWANLEDTQYF. CDR3 in DNA: TGTGCCAGCAGCTGGGCCAACTTAGAAGATACGCAGTATTTT. The chain carries TRBV7-9 and TRBJ2-3; D is unresolved. This CDR3 contains 14 residues. The germline V gene has CDR1 SEHNR and CDR2 FQNEAQ (reference sequence). V dropped 4 bases and J dropped 5 bases, with 13 bases sitting between them.